The 12 T cell receptor beta chains presented below share a single source sample, sequenced in a study of cytotoxic CD8 clonotypes in ibrutinib-treated CLL. TCRdb's table, derived via immunoSEQ multiplex PCR, lists solely in-frame clones and lacks some. This table has more than 9,500 clones, 65% to 85% appearing once. This sample comprised PBMCs, obtained at disease progression, from a patient treated with ibrutinib. The source of these receptors is a human donor with chronic lymphocytic leukemia.

The chain combines TRBV5-1 with TRBJ1-1, with unresolved D. The V and J ends lost 1 base and 2 bases respectively, with 9 bases between them. Germline CDR1 SGHRS, CDR2 YFSETQ. This CDR3 region has 14 residues. The CDR3 coding sequence is TGCGCCAGCAGCTTGACCTACCCCAACACTGAAGCTTTCTTT. This encodes CASSLTYPNTEAFF. The full variable domain, rest sourced from reference TRBV5-1 and TRBJ1-1, is KAGVTQTPRYLIKTRGQQVTLSCSPISGHRSVSWYQQTPGQGLQFLFEYFSETQRNKGNFPGRFSGRQFSNSRSEMNVSTLELGDSALYLCASSLTYPNTEAFFGQGTRLTVV.

The chain has TRBV28 and TRBJ2-7; weak D call: TRBD1 (5 bases). The CDR3 contains 13 residues. CDR1 MDHEN and CDR2 SYDVKM come from the germline V gene. Trimming left V 7 bases short and J 7 bases short, with 17 bases between. CDR3 sequence (DNA): TGTGCCAGCATCGACAGTACAGTTCGGGAGCAGTACTTC. Translating it yields CASIDSTVREQYF.

The chain employs TRBV2 and TRBJ2-1; 7 positions match TRBD1. This CDR3 is built from 15 residues. J lost 4 bases, V lost 7 bases, and 10 bases had no gene match. CDR1 and CDR2 (germline): SNHLY, FYNNEI. The DNA for the CDR3 is TGTGCCAGCATTCCGAGGACGACAGGGTACAATGAGCAGTTCTTC. Protein product: CASIPRTTGYNEQFF.

The chain is built from TRBV5-6 and TRBJ1-4; the match to TRBD1 covers 9 bases. CDR1 and CDR2 from the germline V gene are SGHDT and YYEEEE. The CDR3 runs 16 residues. V shed 4 bases and J 7 bases; nucleotides not matched to a gene: 11. In DNA form, the CDR3 reads TGTGCCAGCAGCGCAATAGGAGGGACAGGGTCTGAAAAACTGTTTTTT. Protein: CASSAIGGTGSEKLFF.

This clone was detected a few times. CDR3 nucleotide sequence: TGTGCCAGCAGCACCCTTAGCGGGATACAAGAGACCCAGTACTTC. This sequence encodes CASSTLSGIQETQYF. The chain links TRBV7-9 to TRBJ2-5; 8 bases match TRBD2. The trim removed 5 bases at V and 2 bases at J, leaving 7 bases unmatched. The V gene's germline CDR1 is SEHNR and CDR2 FQNEAQ (reference sequence). There are 15 residues in the CDR3.

The chain links TRBV28 to TRBJ2-1; the match to TRBD2 covers 13 bases. Germline CDR1 MDHEN, CDR2 SYDVKM. The CDR3 has 17 amino acids. The trim removed 4 bases at V and 4 bases at J, leaving 7 bases unmatched. In nucleotides, the CDR3 is TGTGCCAGCAGTTCCTCCGGACTAGCGGGAGTGTACAATGAGCAGTTCTTC. As protein: CASSSSGLAGVYNEQFF.

DNA for the CDR3: TGTGCCAGCATAAGTTCGCAGGGGATTGGAGTAGGGAACACCGGGGAGCTGTTTTTT. Protein product: CASISSQGIGVGNTGELFF. The chain has TRBV28 and TRBJ2-2, with D perhaps TRBD1 (6 bases). The V end lost 7 bases, the J end lost 1 base, and 25 bases lay between the germline ends. Germline assignment: CDR1 MDHEN and CDR2 SYDVKM. This CDR3 has 19 residues.

V gene TRBV11-2 combines with J gene TRBJ2-1, with 14 bases fitting TRBD2. The CDR3 has 17 residues. CDR1 is SGHAT and CDR2 is FQNNGV in the germline V gene. The ends lost 5 bases at V and 3 bases at J; junction bases unmatched: 6. The CDR3 is CASSLRLAGGIYNEQFF. The DNA for the CDR3 is TGTGCCAGCAGCCTTCGACTAGCGGGAGGGATCTACAATGAGCAGTTCTTC.

The chain uses TRBV5-1 and TRBJ2-7; 14 bases align to TRBD2. This CDR3 has 15 residues. CDR1 and CDR2 from the germline V gene are SGHRS and YFSETQ. J lost 7 bases, V lost 4 bases, and 7 bases had no gene match. CDR3 DNA sequence: TGCGCCAGCAGCACGGGACTAGCGGGAGCTTATGAGCAGTACTTC. Translated: CASSTGLAGAYEQYF.

In DNA form, the CDR3 reads TGTGCCAGCAGCTTCGAGGGAGGCCCGTTCTCTGGGGCCAACGTCCTGACTTTC. Its protein product is CASSFEGGPFSGANVLTF. The chain employs TRBV11-2 and TRBJ2-6; the D gene is possibly TRBD2 (6 bases). V was clipped by 3 bases and J by 0 bases, with 15 bases between them. Germline V gene lookup returns CDR1 SGHAT and CDR2 FQNNGV. The length of the CDR3 is 18 residues.

This chain uses TRBV19 with TRBJ2-1; 7 bases are shared with TRBD2. The CDR3 has 16 residues. Germline CDR1 is LNHDA and CDR2 is SQIVND (reference sequence). V lost 5 bases to trimming and J lost 6 bases; unmatched junction nucleotides: 13. As DNA, the CDR3 is TGTGCCAGTAGTTCCGTGGGGCGGGAGTATATCAATGAGCAGTTCTTC. This encodes CASSSVGREYINEQFF. Filled out from reference TRBV19 and TRBJ2-1, the complete variable domain reads DGGITQSPKYLFRKEGQNVTLSCEQNLNHDAMYWYRQDPGQGLRLIYYSQIVNDFQKGDIAEGYSVSREKKESFPLTVTSAQKNPTAFYLCASSSVGREYINEQFFGPGTRLTVL.

This chain links TRBV5-1 with TRBJ1-2; D not certain. Trimming left V 5 bases short and J 7 bases short, with 18 bases between. Germline CDR1 and CDR2: SGHRS and YFSETQ. The CDR3 contains 14 residues. CDR3 nucleotides: TGCGCCAGCAGGGAAAGGGAGTTCTATCGTGGCTACACCTTC. Amino acids: CASREREFYRGYTF.